The present entry profiles one T cell receptor (beta chain) with its context. V was cut by 4 bases and J by 3 bases, with 10 bases left in between. Per germline, CDR1 SGHRS and CDR2 YFSETQ. The CDR3 sequence is 13 residues long. This sample was included in a study of response to subunit inactivated influenza vaccine. Each CDR3 protein is one row after TCRdb ran MiXCR on the RT-PCR reads. The table shows about 570,000 distinct CDR3 sequences, with approximately 10% occurring only once. These same records also appear under a second study, on T cells expressing NK-cell markers. Turning to that study: TCR beta libraries carry UMIs added by 5'RACE template switching. Investigators obtained TCR beta repertoires from sorted CD3+CD56+NKG2C+, CD3+CD56+NKG2C- and CD3+CD56-NKG2C+ T cells. Top CD8+ clonotypes included the dominant CD3+CD56+NKG2C+ clonotypes in several donors. Specificity for HCMV among expanded NKG2C+ T cell clones was not established.

This receptor was obtained from a middle-aged man who received an inactivated influenza vaccine. The specimen was PBMCs from blood, collected on the day of vaccination. The chain links TRBV5-1 to TRBJ1-1; D might be TRBD1 (5 bases). This chain's CDR3 is CASSLGAHTEAFF. The CDR3 coding sequence is TGCGCCAGCAGCCTCGGGGCTCACACTGAAGCTTTCTTT.